A selection of T cell receptor beta chains follows, all from one sample in a study of blood T cell repertoires in COVID-19. Here immunoSEQ multiplex PCR was the method, and the copy in TCRdb shows in-frame clones only, minus some. The table lists 150,000 to 200,000 clones, around nine tenths of them singletons. The sample taken for sequencing was peripheral blood. These TCRs come from a man in his sixties with active or convalescent COVID-19. CDR3s include the opening cysteine and the closing phenylalanine or tryptophan. Fields, in order: CDR3 length, V gene, clone size, D gene, J gene, CDR3 protein, CDR3 DNA. A D gene is named only where the DNA matches it firmly. Clone size, where shown, is once, few, many, or a class for clones that have expanded.

>14|TRBV18|.|TRBD1|TRBJ1-2
CASSPGQGMGGYTF
TGTGCCAGCTCACCAGGACAGGGGATGGGCGGCTACACCTTC
>15|TRBV19|.|TRBD2|TRBJ2-7
CASSLLAGGTYEQYF
TGTGCCAGTAGCCTACTAGCGGGAGGAACATACGAGCAGTACTTC
>20|TRBV12-5|.|TRBD2|TRBJ2-1
CASGFRSGLAEIGFDNEQFF
TGTGCTAGTGGTTTTAGGTCGGGACTAGCGGAGATTGGGTTCGACAATGAGCAGTTCTTC
>13|TRBV27|.|.|TRBJ2-7
CASSSRGSYEQYF
TGTGCCAGCAGTAGCAGGGGATCCTACGAGCAGTACTTC
>20|TRBV24-1|.|TRBD1|TRBJ2-7
CATSDHTGVEGRVPSTEQYF
TGTGCCACCAGTGACCACACAGGGGTGGAAGGGCGGGTCCCTTCCACCGAGCAGTACTTC
>15|TRBV3-1/TRBV3-2|.|.|TRBJ1-3
CASSQGRGAGNTIYF
TGTGCCAGCAGCCAAGGCCGGGGAGCAGGAAACACCATATATTTT
>14|TRBV4-1|.|.|TRBJ1-2
CASSQEWTAGGYTF
TGCGCCAGCAGCCAAGAGTGGACAGCCGGGGGCTACACCTTC
>13|TRBV6-2/TRBV6-3|once|TRBD2|TRBJ2-7
CASSRTSSYEQYF
TGTGCCAGCAGTCGGACTAGCTCCTACGAGCAGTACTTC
>14|TRBV19|.|.|TRBJ2-7
CATAAAGGSYEQYF
TGTGCCACCGCAGCCGCAGGAGGAAGCTACGAGCAGTACTTC
>13|TRBV12-3/TRBV12-4|once|.|TRBJ1-6
CASSLARNSPLHF
TGTGCCAGCAGTTTAGCGAGGAATTCACCCCTCCACTTT
>15|TRBV28|.|TRBD1|TRBJ1-2
CASSSSGTAAYGYTF
TGTGCCAGCAGTTCTTCCGGGACAGCGGCCTATGGCTACACCTTC
>14|TRBV5-1|.|.|TRBJ2-1
CASSAVTRNNEQFF
TGCGCCAGCAGCGCCGTGACTAGAAACAATGAGCAGTTCTTC
>14|TRBV5-4|.|TRBD1|TRBJ1-6
CASSRDRTNSPLHF
TGTGCCAGCAGCCGGGACAGGACTAATTCACCCCTCCACTTT
>15|TRBV5-1|.|.|TRBJ1-1
CASSPRSYFNTEAFF
TGCGCCAGCAGCCCCCGTTCGTACTTTAACACTGAAGCTTTCTTT
>13|TRBV24-1|.|TRBD1|TRBJ2-1
CATSDYRGDEQFF
TGTGCCACCAGTGATTACAGGGGGGATGAGCAGTTCTTC
>15|TRBV5-8|.|.|TRBJ1-5
CASSLGDVSNQPQHF
TGTGCCAGCAGCTTAGGAGACGTTAGCAATCAGCCCCAGCATTTT
>20|TRBV3-1/TRBV3-2|.|TRBD2|TRBJ2-4
CASSPRASGGGIESKNIQYF
TGTGCCAGCAGCCCCCGAGCTAGCGGGGGTGGGATTGAATCCAAAAACATTCAGTACTTC
>15|TRBV6-5|.|.|TRBJ1-6
CASSYQARRGSPLHF
TGTGCCAGCAGTTACCAAGCCCGGCGGGGCTCACCCCTCCACTTT
>15|TRBV19|.|TRBD1|TRBJ1-6
CASTTRTGENSPLHF
TGTGCCAGTACCACCCGGACAGGGGAAAATTCACCCCTCCACTTT
>17|TRBV7-2|.|TRBD1|TRBJ1-6
CASSPRQGAIENSPLHF
TGTGCCAGCAGCCCTAGACAGGGGGCTATCGAGAATTCACCCCTCCACTTT
>15|TRBV6-5|.|TRBD2|TRBJ2-7
CASSYSSGRDYEQYF
TGTGCCAGCAGTTACTCTAGCGGGAGGGACTACGAGCAGTACTTC